This T cell receptor (beta chain) was recovered during a study of T cell responses to AZD1222 COVID-19 vaccine. Whole-study findings and limits: Reportedly, close to half of spike-specific TCRs are directed against unmutated variant regions. Spike-specific TCR breadth and depth rose after two AZD1222 doses. Baseline seropositivity characterized only a handful of AZD1222 recipients.

TCRdb's copy holds only in-frame clones and misses some; the assay was immunoSEQ multiplex PCR. The table records some 120,000 clones, 88% of them present only once. This CDR3 contains 16 residues. The V gene's germline CDR1 is KGHSH and CDR2 LQKENI. J lost 6 bases, V lost 3 bases, and 11 bases had no gene match. This clone was found once. The antigen is undetermined. The TCR was taken from an adult in good health. The sample here was peripheral blood, taken on day 0 of MenACWY control vaccination. The chain recombines TRBV18 with TRBJ2-7, with TRBD2 identical over 10 bases. CDR3 DNA: TGTGCCAGCTCACCCCCGACAATAGCGGGAGGTAGCGAGCAGTACTTC. This translates into CASSPPTIAGGSEQYF.